This T cell receptor (beta chain) was profiled in a study of cytomegalovirus exposure and HLA in healthy donors. PCR used 60 Vbeta primers and 13 Jbeta primers. Assay used: immunoSEQ multiplex PCR; TCRdb lists only in-frame clones, some missing. The data contain roughly 130,000 clones, approximately 72% of them seen just once; the ten biggest clones take up 6.5%. Germline V gene lookup returns CDR1 SGDLS and CDR2 YYNGEE. The CDR3 contains 15 residues. V dropped 5 bases and J dropped 4 bases, with 18 bases sitting between them. The TCR comes from a woman aged 55-75 years in good health and CMV-seronegative. The specimen sequenced was PBMCs. This sequence joins TRBV9 and TRBJ1-1, with D tentatively TRBD1 (5 bases). CDR3 protein: CASSEFGHMGTEAFF. The CDR3 nucleotides are TGTGCCAGCAGTGAATTCGGACATATGGGCACTGAAGCTTTCTTT.